The 29 T cell receptor beta chains given below trace back to one sample, sequenced in a study of regulatory T cells in long-lasting Graves disease. Specified time point: newly diagnosed GD, antithyroid drugs for less than 3 months. The TCR library was made from RNA that had been extracted from PBMCs in TRIzol. TCR beta libraries were built with iRepertoire HTBI primers and Arm-PCR of CDR3 regions. Using its own MiXCR run on the multiplex PCR reads, TCRdb lists one record per CDR3 protein. The sample records 550,000 to 650,000 distinct CDR3 sequences, about 16% being singletons. This sample also belongs to another study, concerning T cells in Graves' hyperthyroidism and ophthalmopathy.

This material consisted of peripheral blood mononuclear cells (PBMCs), taken at new diagnosis, from a patient treated with antithyroid drugs. Source of these receptors: a man aged 18 to 29 with Graves disease.

The chain is built from TRBV2 and TRBJ2-1; D unresolved. V lost 7 bases, J lost 3 bases, and 7 bases lay in between. The V gene's germline CDR1 is SNHLY and CDR2 FYNNEI. This CDR3 region has 12 residues. The CDR3, as DNA: TGTGCCAGCACCAACCACTACAATGAGCAGTTCTTC. It encodes CASTNHYNEQFF.

Many counts were recorded for this clonotype. The chain has TRBV3-1 and TRBJ1-1; 10 nucleotides align to TRBD1. This CDR3 comprises 15 residues. Trimming removed 2 bases from V and 2 bases from J; junction bases left unmatched: 2. Germline V gene lookup returns CDR1 LGHDT and CDR2 YNNKEL (reference sequence). DNA for the CDR3: TGTGCCAGCAGCCAAAGGGACAGGGGAAACACTGAAGCTTTCTTT. Translated: CASSQRDRGNTEAFF.

CDR3 nucleotide sequence: TGTGCCAGCAGTTACTTTTCTGCGTACCAAGAGACCCAGTACTTC. Protein sequence: CASSYFSAYQETQYF. The genes are TRBV6-2 or TRBV6-3 and TRBJ2-5; D is unclear. The V end lost 1 base, the J end lost 0 bases, and 9 bases lay between the germline ends. The CDR3 spans 15 residues. CDR1 and CDR2 from the germline V gene are MNHEY and SVGEGT.

The gene calls are TRBV7-9 and TRBJ2-1; tentatively, D is TRBD2 (5 bases). This CDR3 is 17 amino acids long. CDR1 is SEHNR and CDR2 is FQNEAQ in the germline V gene (reference sequence). Deletions cut 5 bases from V and 6 bases from J, with 23 bases between. In DNA form, the CDR3 reads TGTGCCAGCAGCCCCCCTGGGCCTGCTCCTCGGGGCAATGAGCAGTTCTTC. Translated, it gives CASSPPGPAPRGNEQFF.

The chain joins TRBV7-6 to TRBJ1-1; possibly TRBD1 for D (6 bases). Germline assignment: CDR1 SGHVS and CDR2 FNYEAQ. The V end lost 5 bases, the J end lost 2 bases, and 15 bases lay between the germline ends. The CDR3 loop spans 15 amino acids. CDR3 protein: CASSPLAGANTEAFF. CDR3 coding DNA: TGTGCCAGCAGCCCCCTAGCAGGGGCCAACACTGAAGCTTTCTTT.

In its sample, this clonotype was seen many times. The CDR3: CASTHIDGTGSNTEAFF. For the CDR3, the DNA is TGTGCCAGCACCCACATTGACGGGACAGGTTCGAACACTGAAGCTTTCTTT. V usage is TRBV7-9 and J usage is TRBJ1-1, with 8 bases lining up with TRBD1. Germline assignment: CDR1 SEHNR and CDR2 FQNEAQ (reference sequence). The V and J ends lost 7 bases and 1 base, in that order; junction bases with no gene match: 14. The CDR3 totals 17 residues. Drawing the rest from reference TRBV7-9 and TRBJ1-1, the complete variable domain is DTGVSQNPRHKITKRGQNVTFRCDPISEHNRLYWYRQTLGQGPEFLTYFQNEAQLEKSRLLSDRFSAERPKGSFSTLEIQRTEQGDSAMYLCASTHIDGTGSNTEAFFGQGTRLTVV.

With respect to this clonotype: The CDR3 end shows no conserved phenylalanine or tryptophan, and so a read error is likely. The V call is TRBV27, the J call TRBJ2-7; TRBD1 aligns across 7 bases. V gave up 5 bases and J gave up 4 bases; unmatched junction bases: 23. The CDR3 covers 19 residues. Germline V lookup: CDR1 MNHEY, CDR2 SMNVEV (reference sequence). In nucleotides, the CDR3 is TGTGCCAGCAGTCCACACTATTACTTACGAGACAGGGTAGGGTACGAGCAGTACTCC. This translates into CASSPHYYLRDRVGYEQYS.

This clonotype came up many times. The rearrangement uses TRBV7-9 and TRBJ2-1; D remains unclear. The CDR3 extends over 17 amino acids. V dropped 0 bases and J dropped 7 bases, with 19 bases sitting between them. Germline CDR1 and CDR2: SEHNR and FQNEAQ (reference sequence). The CDR3 protein is CASSLAGSWTFKNEQFF. DNA for the CDR3: TGTGCCAGCAGCTTAGCTGGTTCCTGGACCTTCAAGAATGAGCAGTTCTTC.

The gene calls are TRBV10-3 and TRBJ1-1; D gene ambiguous. V lost 0 bases, J lost 11 bases, and 13 bases lay in between. The CDR3 has 13 amino acids. The germline V gene has CDR1 ENHRY and CDR2 SYGVKD. This CDR3 is CAISESPRLGAFF. DNA for the CDR3: TGTGCCATCAGTGAGTCGCCAAGGTTGGGGGCTTTCTTT.

This clonotype was recorded a few times. The chain couples TRBV20-1 to TRBJ2-5, with a tentative D call TRBD2 (6 bases). CDR1 DFQATT and CDR2 SNEGSKA come from the germline V gene (reference sequence). The CDR3 loop spans 14 amino acids. Trimming left V 6 bases short and J 2 bases short, with 16 bases between. In DNA, the CDR3 is TGCAGTGCCATATATAGGGACTTTCAAGAGACCCAGTACTTC. Amino acid sequence: CSAIYRDFQETQYF.

The genes are TRBV19 and TRBJ1-1; a possible D gene is TRBD1 (6 bases). The CDR3 covers 13 residues. From germline, CDR1 is LNHDA and CDR2 SQIVND (reference sequence). Trimming cost V 6 bases and J 2 bases, with 10 bases left between them. In DNA, the CDR3 is TGTGCCAGTAGCACAGGGATAAACACTGAAGCTTTCTTT. Amino acids: CASSTGINTEAFF.

Ten or more counts support this clonotype. This rearrangement joins TRBV20-1 to TRBJ1-1; possibly TRBD1 for D (5 bases). Germline V lookup: CDR1 DFQATT, CDR2 SNEGSKA (reference sequence). V lost 3 bases to trimming and J lost 4 bases, with 18 bases between them. The CDR3 spans 15 residues. The CDR3 region is CSASGRPGKITEAFF. The CDR3 coding sequence is TGCAGTGCTAGTGGCAGACCAGGGAAGATCACTGAAGCTTTCTTT.

This clonotype was recorded at least ten times. The rearrangement joins TRBV11-1 to TRBJ2-3; D is ambiguous. Germline-derived CDR1 and CDR2 are SGHAT and FQDESV (reference sequence). V was clipped by 3 bases and J by 2 bases, with 6 bases between them. CDR3 length equals 13 residues. CDR3 DNA sequence: TGTGCCAGCAGCTTGGGAATCACAGATACGCAGTATTTT. Its protein is CASSLGITDTQYF.

The chain couples TRBV3-1 to TRBJ2-7, with a weak D call TRBD1 (5 bases). Germline CDR1 and CDR2: LGHDT and YNNKEL (reference sequence). The CDR3 loop spans 12 amino acids. V gave up 4 bases and J gave up 6 bases, with 10 bases separating them. The DNA for the CDR3 is TGTGCCAGCAGCCGCTCGGACATCGAGCAGTACTTC. Translated: CASSRSDIEQYF.

The J gene is TRBJ1-1, the V gene TRBV24-1; unclear D gene. The CDR3 is 12 amino acids. Trimming shortened V by 2 bases and J by 3 bases, and 3 bases separated the two germline ends. CDR1 is KGHDR and CDR2 is SFDVKD in the germline V gene. DNA for the CDR3: TGTGCCACCAGTGATTATGACACTGAAGCTTTCTTT. This gives the protein CATSDYDTEAFF.

The table lists this clonotype with a few counts. This may come from a read error, since a much larger clone is one base off. The chain carries TRBV2 and TRBJ1-1; the match to TRBD1 covers 8 bases. Germline values: CDR1 SNHLY, CDR2 FYNNEI. Unmatched junction bases numbered 10, after V lost 8 bases and J lost 5 bases. The length of the CDR3 is 14 residues. CDR3 residues: CASGPTGEATEAFF. CDR3 bases: TGTGCCAGCGGCCCGACAGGGGAAGCGACTGAAGCTTTCTTT.

The table lists this clonotype with many counts. J is TRBJ1-1 and V is TRBV27, with TRBD1 matching 9 bases. J was trimmed by 4 bases and V by 5 bases; bases with no gene match: 5. The CDR3 runs to 14 residues. CDR1 and CDR2 from the germline V gene are MNHEY and SMNVEV (reference sequence). The chain's CDR3 is CASSLPGQGTEAFF. As DNA, the CDR3 is TGTGCCAGCAGTCTTCCGGGACAGGGCACTGAAGCTTTCTTT.

This clonotype was counted many times. The chain has TRBV5-1 and TRBJ1-2; 10 bases are shared with TRBD1. The V and J ends lost 3 bases and 6 bases, in that order; junction bases with no gene match: 2. The germline gives CDR1 SGHRS, CDR2 YFSETQ. This CDR3 spans 13 amino acids. CDR3 protein: CASSSGQGNGYTF. DNA of the CDR3: TGCGCCAGCAGCTCGGGACAGGGGAATGGCTACACCTTC.

At least ten counts were recorded for this clonotype. The chain combines TRBV28 with TRBJ2-3, with D possibly TRBD2 on 7 matching bases. Germline V gene sequence: CDR1 MDHEN, CDR2 SYDVKM. CDR3 length: 16 amino acids. V lost 2 bases, J lost 7 bases, and 19 bases lay in between. The CDR3: CASSLIPGGLANTQYF. The CDR3 DNA is TGTGCCAGCAGTTTAATACCCGGGGGGCTAGCAAATACGCAGTATTTT.

This clonotype has a count of ten or more. The V and J genes are TRBV5-1 and TRBJ2-7; D is possibly TRBD2 (5 bases). Germline assignment: CDR1 SGHRS and CDR2 YFSETQ. V was clipped by 5 bases and J by 7 bases, with 10 bases between them. The CDR3 contains 11 residues. This CDR3 reads CASRNGEEQYF. The CDR3 DNA sequence: TGCGCCAGCAGGAACGGGGAGGAGCAGTACTTC.

Notes on this clonotype: A much larger clonotype is one base distant, so this may be a read error. V gene TRBV5-6 combines with J gene TRBJ2-7; tentative D call: TRBD2 (6 bases). V lost 0 bases and J lost 2, with 12 bases in between. CDR1 is SGHDT, CDR2 YYEEEE, per germline. This CDR3 has 15 amino acids. CDR3 protein: CASSLEPGATYEQYF. For the CDR3, the DNA is TGTGCCAGCAGCTTGGAGCCGGGAGCGACCTACGAGCAGTACTTC.

The sample holds many counts of this clonotype. V and J are TRBV12-3 or TRBV12-4 and TRBJ2-3, with D tentatively TRBD2 (5 bases). This CDR3 spans 16 amino acids. V dropped 3 bases and J dropped 1 base, with 14 bases sitting between them. Written as DNA, the CDR3 is TGTGCCAGCAGTTTCCGGTCGGGATCGGGCACAGATACGCAGTATTTT. As protein: CASSFRSGSGTDTQYF.

The gene calls are TRBV11-2 and TRBJ2-3, with TRBD2 matching over 8 bases. Germline CDR1 and CDR2: SGHAT and FQNNGV. The CDR3 loop spans 16 amino acids. Trimming removed 3 bases from V and 0 bases from J; junction bases left unmatched: 5. CDR3 loop: CASSFLREASTDTQYF. The CDR3 DNA reads as TGTGCCAGCAGCTTCCTGCGGGAGGCTAGCACAGATACGCAGTATTTT.

CDR3 sequence: CASSLSGGEHTEAFF. The DNA for the CDR3 is TGTGCCAGCAGCTTAAGTGGTGGGGAACACACTGAAGCTTTCTTT. V usage is TRBV7-3 and J usage is TRBJ1-1; D gene uncertain. V was cut by 1 base and J by 3 bases, with 12 bases left in between. Germline V gene lookup returns CDR1 SGHTA and CDR2 FQGTGA. The CDR3 totals 15 residues.

This clonotype was seen repeatedly, ten times or more. The chain combines TRBV28 with TRBJ2-4; 9 bases fit TRBD1. J was trimmed by 4 bases and V by 6 bases; bases with no gene match: 4. The CDR3 is 14 residues long. CDR1 MDHEN and CDR2 SYDVKM come from the germline V gene. CDR3 sequence (DNA): TGTGCCAGCAGGGGACAGGGTCTTAAAAACATTCAGTACTTC. Translating gives CASRGQGLKNIQYF.

This clonotype was seen many times. The rearrangement links TRBV4-1 to TRBJ2-3; TRBD2 agrees at 10 bases. Germline V lookup: CDR1 MGHRA, CDR2 YSYEKL. CDR3 length equals 16 residues. V dropped 8 bases and J dropped 5; count of bases not matched to a gene: 13. CDR3 sequence reads: CASCGWLAGEEDTQYF. The CDR3 bases are TGCGCCAGCTGCGGATGGCTAGCGGGAGAAGAAGATACGCAGTATTTT.

J is TRBJ1-5 and V is TRBV5-8; TRBD1 matches 9 bases. The junction had 6 bases not matched to a gene; V was cut back by 2 bases and J by 3 bases. The CDR3 is 16 amino acids. Per the germline V gene, CDR1 is SGHTS and CDR2 is YDEGEE. CDR3 loop: CASSLRTGASNQPQHF. CDR3 coding DNA: TGTGCCAGCAGCTTAAGGACAGGGGCTTCCAATCAGCCCCAGCATTTT.

The CDR3 is CASSRRPNSPLHF. CDR3 DNA: TGTGCCAGCAGCCGGCGGCCTAATTCACCCCTCCACTTT. V gene TRBV14 combines with J gene TRBJ1-6, with D unresolved. V gave up 4 bases and J gave up 6 bases, with 7 bases separating them. Germline CDR1 SGHDN, CDR2 FVKESK. The CDR3 covers 13 residues.

The chain links TRBV10-3 to TRBJ1-1; D gene ambiguous. The CDR3 length is 16 residues. Deletions cut 6 bases from V and 3 bases from J, with 20 bases between. Germline V gene data show CDR1 as ENHRY and CDR2 as SYGVKD. The CDR3 sequence: CAIRSSGFSGDTEAFF. DNA for the CDR3: TGTGCCATCAGGAGTTCGGGGTTCAGTGGTGACACTGAAGCTTTCTTT.